The 20 T cell receptor beta chains presented below share a single source sample, sequenced in a study of blood T cell repertoires in COVID-19. The data were produced by immunoSEQ multiplex PCR, yet TCRdb's version contains in-frame clones alone and is incomplete. The sample contains over 250,000 clones, 70% to 90% of which appear only once. The specimen sequenced was peripheral blood. These receptors came from a woman aged 65 to 85 with acute or convalescent COVID-19.

The chain recombines TRBV5-4 with TRBJ2-7; 9 bases fit TRBD1. This CDR3 has 15 amino acids. Germline values: CDR1 SGHNT, CDR2 YYREEE (reference sequence). The trim removed 4 bases at V and 2 bases at J, leaving 7 bases unmatched. The CDR3 spells CASSDEDRGPYEQYF. The CDR3, as DNA: TGTGCCAGCAGCGACGAGGACAGGGGCCCCTACGAGCAGTACTTC.

The sample holds one count of this clone. The gene calls are TRBV5-4 and TRBJ2-7; D might be TRBD1 (5 bases). The CDR3 is made up of 13 amino acids. Trimming removed 4 bases at V and 2 bases at J, with 10 bases between. Looked up from germline, CDR1 is SGHNT and CDR2 is YYREEE (reference sequence). CDR3: CASSPDSTYEQYF. CDR3 coding DNA: TGTGCCAGCAGCCCTGACAGCACCTACGAGCAGTACTTC. Variable domain in full (rest from reference TRBV5-4 and TRBJ2-7): ETGVTQSPTHLIKTRGQQVTLRCSSQSGHNTVSWYQQALGQGPQFIFQYYREEENGRGNFPPRFSGLQFPNYSSELNVNALELDDSALYLCASSPDSTYEQYFGPGTRLTVT.

The rearrangement joins TRBV5-6 to TRBJ1-6; no clear D. Germline V gene data show CDR1 as SGHDT and CDR2 as YYEEEE. V gave up 4 bases and J gave up 8 bases, with 13 bases separating them. The CDR3 is 14 amino acids. The CDR3 here is CASSTSGVYSPLHF. In DNA form, the CDR3 reads TGTGCCAGCAGCACATCGGGTGTATATTCACCCCTCCACTTT.

V and J are TRBV18 and TRBJ1-3; perhaps TRBD1 as D (5 bases). This CDR3 contains 17 residues. Germline CDR1 is KGHSH and CDR2 is LQKENI. Trimming left V 3 bases short and J 0 bases short, with 15 bases between. CDR3 coding DNA: TGTGCCAGCTCACCGTGGGTCAGGGAAAGCTCTGGAAACACCATATATTTT. It encodes CASSPWVRESSGNTIYF.

V gene TRBV7-3 combines with J gene TRBJ1-1, with a possible D match to TRBD1 (5 bases). V was clipped by 2 bases and J by 6 bases, with 13 bases between them. The germline V gene has CDR1 SGHTA and CDR2 FQGTGA. The CDR3 covers 14 residues. CDR3 sequence: CASSLHQGRSEAFF. In DNA, the CDR3 is TGTGCCAGCAGCTTACATCAGGGAAGGTCTGAAGCTTTCTTT.

This rearrangement joins TRBV5-5 to TRBJ2-1; TRBD2 aligns across 8 bases. The CDR3 sequence is 15 residues long. CDR1 and CDR2 from the germline V gene are SGHKS and YYEKEE (reference sequence). With 2 bases clipped from V and 2 bases from J, the junction kept 3 bases outside the gene matches. DNA of the CDR3: TGTGCCAGCAGCTTTCTAGCGGGTCCCTACAATGAGCAGTTCTTC. Protein product: CASSFLAGPYNEQFF. Full variable domain (outside the CDR3, taken from reference TRBV5-5 and TRBJ2-1): DAGVTQSPTHLIKTRGQQVTLRCSPISGHKSVSWYQQVLGQGPQFIFQYYEKEERGRGNFPDRFSARQFPNYSSELNVNALLLGDSALYLCASSFLAGPYNEQFFGPGTRLTVL.

The chain has TRBV5-5 and TRBJ2-1; possibly TRBD1 for D (5 bases). The CDR3 runs 13 residues. Per germline, CDR1 SGHKS and CDR2 YYEKEE (reference sequence). The germline V and J ends were trimmed by 4 bases and 4 bases, with 9 bases remaining between them. CDR3 coding DNA: TGTGCCAGCAGCCTGGACACATACAATGAGCAGTTCTTC. Translating it yields CASSLDTYNEQFF. The full variable domain, completed using reference TRBV5-5 and TRBJ2-1, is DAGVTQSPTHLIKTRGQQVTLRCSPISGHKSVSWYQQVLGQGPQFIFQYYEKEERGRGNFPDRFSARQFPNYSSELNVNALLLGDSALYLCASSLDTYNEQFFGPGTRLTVL.

V usage is TRBV19 and J usage is TRBJ1-2, with a tentative D call TRBD1 (5 bases). Germline V gene sequence: CDR1 LNHDA, CDR2 SQIVND (reference sequence). There are 12 residues in the CDR3. The V end lost 5 bases, the J end lost 4 bases, and 8 bases lay between the germline ends. The CDR3 here is CASSWGLYGYTF. The CDR3 DNA is TGTGCCAGTAGTTGGGGACTCTATGGCTACACCTTC.

The V gene is TRBV29-1, the J gene TRBJ1-1; D is perhaps TRBD1 (5 bases). Trimming took off 4 bases at V and 5 bases at J, with 20 bases between the two ends. CDR1 is SQVTM, CDR2 ANQGSEA, per germline. The CDR3 totals 15 residues. The CDR3 is CSVVGGVRGGTEAFF. The DNA for the CDR3 is TGCAGCGTTGTCGGGGGGGTACGGGGTGGAACTGAAGCTTTCTTT.

V and J are TRBV19 and TRBJ2-1; 8 nucleotides match TRBD2. V trimming: 1 base; J trimming: 2 bases; junction bases outside the gene matches: 1. Germline CDR1 is LNHDA and CDR2 is SQIVND (reference sequence). This CDR3 is built from 15 residues. For the CDR3, the DNA is TGTGCCAGTAGTATAGCGGGAGGGACCTACAATGAGCAGTTCTTC. It encodes CASSIAGGTYNEQFF.

The chain joins TRBV2 to TRBJ1-6, with TRBD1 as a possible D gene (5 bases). V gave up 6 bases and J gave up 9 bases, with 12 bases separating them. This CDR3 has 13 amino acids. Germline V gives CDR1 SNHLY, CDR2 FYNNEI. The CDR3 DNA follows: TGTGCCAGCAGGCGAGAGACAGCTTCACCCCTCCACTTT. It yields the protein CASRRETASPLHF.

The chain is built from TRBV27 and TRBJ1-2; D might be TRBD1 (6 bases). This CDR3 contains 13 residues. Trimming removed 4 bases from V and 4 bases from J, with 10 bases in between. CDR1 is MNHEY, CDR2 SMNVEV, per germline (reference sequence). The CDR3 here is CASSYTGSYGYTF. The CDR3 DNA follows: TGTGCCAGCAGTTATACAGGGTCCTATGGCTACACCTTC.

The rearrangement joins TRBV3-1 (or the pseudogene TRBV3-2) to TRBJ1-4; maybe TRBD1 (5 bases). V lost 4 bases, J lost 6 bases, and 12 bases lay in between. The V gene's germline CDR1 is LGHDT and CDR2 YNNKEL (reference sequence). The CDR3 totals 14 residues. The CDR3 bases are TGTGCCAGCAGCCTCGGACACCTTTATGAAAAACTGTTTTTT. It specifies CASSLGHLYEKLFF.

The gene calls are TRBV4-1 and TRBJ2-1, with D perhaps matching TRBD2 (6 bases). Germline loops: CDR1 MGHRA, CDR2 YSYEKL. Trimming pared 3 bases from V and 7 bases from J, leaving 16 bases between. The CDR3 consists of 15 residues. The CDR3 sequence is CASSHATRGGNEQFF. For the CDR3, the DNA is TGCGCCAGCAGCCACGCCACGCGTGGGGGGAATGAGCAGTTCTTC.

This clone occurred once. The gene calls are TRBV5-1 and TRBJ2-7; TRBD1 matches 7 bases. CDR1 is SGHRS and CDR2 is YFSETQ in the germline V gene. This CDR3 contains 15 residues. With 2 bases clipped from V and 4 bases from J, the junction kept 9 bases outside the gene matches. In nucleotides, the CDR3 is TGCGCCAGCAGCTTAGAAGGGGGCGCGGAGTACGAGCAGTACTTC. Translation gives CASSLEGGAEYEQYF.

The chain recombines TRBV10-3 with TRBJ1-3; D may be TRBD1 (5 bases). This CDR3 is built from 14 residues. The V and J ends lost 6 bases and 9 bases respectively, with 18 bases between them. The V gene's germline CDR1 is ENHRY and CDR2 SYGVKD. CDR3 nucleotide sequence: TGTGCCATCAGCCTAGGGGCCCAGGGAGGCACCATATATTTT. Translation: CAISLGAQGGTIYF.

The chain has TRBV27 and TRBJ1-5; 7 positions agree with TRBD1. Germline loops: CDR1 MNHEY, CDR2 SMNVEV (reference sequence). This CDR3 has 16 residues. Trimming at V came to 3 bases and at J to 3 bases, leaving 8 bases not matched to a gene. The CDR3 nucleotides are TGTGCCAGCAGTTTTAGGGGTGACAGGGACAATCAGCCCCAGCATTTT. It translates to CASSFRGDRDNQPQHF.

The gene calls are TRBV6-5 and TRBJ1-2; D is perhaps TRBD1 (6 bases). The V gene's germline CDR1 is MNHEY and CDR2 SVGAGI. CDR3 length equals 15 residues. V lost 6 bases and J lost 2, with 16 bases in between. CDR3 bases: TGTGCCAGCAGCCAAACCTCGGACAGAAACTATGGCTACACCTTC. Translation gives CASSQTSDRNYGYTF.

The chain couples TRBV15 to TRBJ2-5, with TRBD2 as a possible D gene (5 bases). Germline CDR1 LNHNV, CDR2 YYDKDF (reference sequence). There are 14 residues in the CDR3. V lost 6 bases, J lost 4 bases, and 15 bases lay in between. The chain's CDR3 is CATSDLASRETQYF. In nucleotides, the CDR3 is TGTGCCACCAGTGACCTAGCTTCCAGAGAGACCCAGTACTTC.

This clone was detected only once. The rearrangement links TRBV19 to TRBJ1-5; D is unclear. CDR1 is LNHDA, CDR2 SQIVND, per germline (reference sequence). The germline V and J ends were trimmed by 5 bases and 0 bases, with 11 bases remaining between them. The CDR3 extends over 15 amino acids. CDR3 in amino acids: CASSEAGYSNQPQHF. In nucleotides, the CDR3 is TGTGCCAGTAGTGAGGCGGGTTATAGCAATCAGCCCCAGCATTTT.